The 24 T cell receptor beta chains below come from one sample, sequenced in a study of T cell repertoires in cytomegalovirus infection. These receptors' targets are unknown. MiXCR, applied by TCRdb to the reads, yields one record per CDR3 protein. The repertoire includes roughly 350,000 distinct CDR3 sequences, 34% of them detected once, and approximately 13% sits in the top ten. The material sequenced was cultured PBMCs, taken from culture after CMV antigen stimulation. The receptors originated from a human donor in good health (CMV status not recorded). Some clones in this sample may be carry-over from other donors' samples.

The chain carries TRBV19 and TRBJ2-2, with D possibly called TRBD1 or TRBD2 (5 bases each). CDR1 LNHDA and CDR2 SQIVND come from the germline V gene (reference sequence). The CDR3 extends over 16 amino acids. V lost 5 bases and J lost 1, with 14 bases in between. The DNA of the CDR3 is TGTGCCAGTAGTGTTATGGGACGGGTGAACACCGGGGAGCTGTTTTTT. Translating it yields CASSVMGRVNTGELFF.

Of note for this clonotype: A much more abundant neighbour one base away suggests this may be a read error. The chain couples TRBV7-2 to TRBJ1-6; D is unclear. Looked up from germline, CDR1 is SGHTA and CDR2 is FQGNSA. This CDR3 is built from 15 residues. The CDR3 is CASSLRQTNNTPLHF. CDR3 coding DNA: TGTGCCAGCAGCTTACGTCAGACAAATAATACACCCCTCCACTTT.

This clonotype was seen a few times. V is TRBV7-8 and J is TRBJ2-3; possibly TRBD2 for D (6 bases). The CDR3 loop spans 15 amino acids. CDR1 is SGHVS, CDR2 FQNEAQ, per germline. V shed 2 bases and J shed 5 bases, with 14 bases lying between them. The CDR3 DNA is TGTGCCAGCAGCTTATTTACGGGAGAAGGAGATACGCAGTATTTT. It codes for CASSLFTGEGDTQYF. The full variable domain, its missing parts supplied by reference TRBV7-8 and TRBJ2-3, is GAGVSQSPRYKVAKRGQDVALRCDPISGHVSLFWYQQALGQGPEFLTYFQNEAQLDKSGLPSDRFFAERPEGSVSTLKIQRTQQEDSAVYLCASSLFTGEGDTQYFGPGTRLTVL.

This clonotype was seen a few times. The V and J genes are TRBV20-1 and TRBJ2-1; D call uncertain. V gave up 4 bases and J gave up 2 bases, with 18 bases separating them. The CDR3 runs to 16 residues. Germline assignment: CDR1 DFQATT and CDR2 SNEGSKA (reference sequence). CDR3 nucleotide sequence: TGCAGTGCTACCGACCTCCAGCGTTCTCCCTACAATGAGCAGTTCTTC. This codes for CSATDLQRSPYNEQFF.

Turning to this clonotype: A read error may account for a junction end that differs from germline. The chain has TRBV4-1 and TRBJ2-3; D ambiguous. The CDR3 is 13 amino acids. Germline V gives CDR1 MGHRA, CDR2 YSYEKL. The CDR3, as DNA: TGCGCCAGCAGCGAAGACATCACAGATACGCAGTATTTT. As protein: CASSEDITDTQYF.

The genes are TRBV20-1 and TRBJ2-5; possibly TRBD2 for D (6 bases). Looked up from germline, CDR1 is DFQATT and CDR2 is SNEGSKA (reference sequence). V dropped 2 bases and J dropped 2 bases, with 15 bases sitting between them. The CDR3 runs 15 residues. In nucleotides, the CDR3 is TGCAGTGCTAGACTCCTTATAGCGGCACAAGAGACCCAGTACTTC. It yields the protein CSARLLIAAQETQYF.

This clonotype was seen a handful of times. The chain links TRBV11-2 to TRBJ1-1; TRBD1 agrees at 7 bases. Germline V gene sequence: CDR1 SGHAT, CDR2 FQNNGV. V was clipped by 5 bases and J by 8 bases; unmatched bases: 5. This CDR3 is built from 12 residues. The CDR3 sequence: CASSAGQDEAFF. The CDR3 coding sequence is TGTGCCAGCAGCGCTGGACAGGACGAAGCTTTCTTT.

In its sample, this clonotype was seen a few times. The rearrangement uses TRBV28 and TRBJ1-5, with D unclear. The length of the CDR3 is 13 residues. The V end was cut by 5 bases, the J end by 11 bases, with 16 bases between. Germline V gene sequence: CDR1 MDHEN, CDR2 SYDVKM. CDR3 amino acids: CASSPLLWKSQHF. The CDR3 DNA follows: TGTGCCAGCAGTCCTCTCCTGTGGAAGTCCCAGCATTTT.

This clonotype has more than one count but fewer than ten. V gene TRBV20-1 combines with J gene TRBJ1-2; TRBD1 matches at 7 bases. The CDR3 sequence is 15 residues long. Germline values: CDR1 DFQATT, CDR2 SNEGSKA (reference sequence). The V and J ends lost 1 base and 4 bases, in that order; junction bases with no gene match: 9. As DNA, the CDR3 is TGCAGTGCTAGAGCCTCAGGGGGGATACTCTATGGCTACACCTTC. It yields the protein CSARASGGILYGYTF.

This clonotype was seen a few times. The chain has TRBV6-2 or TRBV6-3 and TRBJ2-7; TRBD2 might be the D (5 bases). V lost 2 bases, J lost 3 bases, and 11 bases lay in between. The CDR3 is made up of 14 amino acids. CDR1 is MNHEY and CDR2 is SVGEGT in the germline V gene. Here the CDR3 reads CASSYRVGGYEQYV. The CDR3 DNA reads TGTGCCAGCAGTTACAGGGTCGGAGGCTACGAGCAGTACGTC.

In nucleotides, the CDR3 is TGTGCTTCCCGGGACGCAGCCTACAATGAGCAGTTCTTC. It translates to CASRDAAYNEQFF. The chain links TRBV6-5 to TRBJ2-1; D is perhaps TRBD1 or TRBD2 (5 bases each). The CDR3 length is 13 residues. The V gene's germline CDR1 is MNHEY and CDR2 SVGAGI.

The chain links TRBV5-1 to TRBJ2-1; unclear D gene. The V end was cut by 0 bases, the J end by 5 bases, with 9 bases between. This CDR3 region has 14 residues. CDR1 and CDR2 from the germline V gene are SGHRS and YFSETQ. CDR3 amino acids: CASSLVPPNNEQFF. The CDR3 nucleotides read TGCGCCAGCAGCTTGGTTCCCCCTAACAATGAGCAGTTCTTC.

This chain uses TRBV7-2 with TRBJ1-1, with D hard to call. The germline V gene encodes CDR1 SGHTA and CDR2 FQGNSA. The CDR3 consists of 15 residues. Trimming took off 1 base at V and 4 bases at J, with 13 bases between the two ends. The CDR3: CASSLGSSWGTEAFF. DNA of the CDR3: TGTGCCAGCAGCTTAGGATCTTCGTGGGGCACTGAAGCTTTCTTT.

This clonotype has a count of ten or more. The CDR3 loop is CASSLTRTTDTQYF. CDR3 DNA: TGTGCCAGCAGTTTAACTAGGACCACGGATACGCAGTATTTT. The chain couples TRBV12-3 or TRBV12-4 to TRBJ2-3; tentative D call: TRBD2 (5 bases). The CDR3 is 14 amino acids. V gave up 2 bases and J gave up 6 bases, with 12 bases separating them.

This clonotype was seen at least ten times. This chain uses TRBV7-4 with TRBJ2-1; the match to TRBD2 covers 7 bases. The CDR3 runs 16 residues. From germline, CDR1 is SGHVT and CDR2 SQSDAQ. V lost 4 bases to trimming and J lost 8 bases; unmatched junction nucleotides: 14. CDR3 sequence: CASSSAGGSPFHEQFF. The CDR3 DNA is TGTGCCAGCAGCTCCGCGGGCGGGAGTCCCTTCCATGAGCAGTTCTTC.

The chain uses TRBV19 and TRBJ2-2; 7 nucleotides match TRBD2. Trimming took 8 bases from V and 0 from J; bases not matched to a gene: 3. CDR3 length equals 14 residues. Germline CDR1 is LNHDA and CDR2 is SQIVND (reference sequence). The CDR3 region has the DNA TGTGCCAGTGGGACTACAGCGAACACCGGGGAGCTGTTTTTT. It codes for CASGTTANTGELFF.

The V and J genes are TRBV7-1 and TRBJ1-2; D remains ambiguous. TRBV7-1 falls under the ORF class, with uncertain function. The germline V and J ends were trimmed by 3 bases and 6 bases, with 11 bases remaining between them. The CDR3 contains 13 residues. CDR3 protein: CASSSRTKHGYTF. The CDR3 DNA is TGTGCCAGCAGCTCCCGTACCAAACATGGCTACACCTTC.

This chain joins TRBV12-3 or TRBV12-4 and TRBJ2-1, with 7 bases fitting TRBD2. V trimming: 7 bases; J trimming: 7 bases; junction bases outside the gene matches: 7. This CDR3 comprises 13 residues. In DNA, the CDR3 is TGTGCCAGCACCAGTAGCGGGTTTAATGAGCAGTTCTTC. Its protein product is CASTSSGFNEQFF.

This clonotype appeared a single time. The rearrangement links TRBV12-3 or TRBV12-4 to TRBJ1-5; TRBD1 matches at 8 bases. The CDR3 loop spans 14 amino acids. V lost 10 bases and J lost 4; bases outside the gene matches: 9. This chain's CDR3 is CATTGTGLNQPQHF. CDR3 sequence (DNA): TGTGCCACCACGGGGACAGGCCTAAATCAGCCCCAGCATTTT.

This clonotype came up a few times. The chain employs TRBV29-1 and TRBJ2-7, with no clear D. Trimming removed 4 bases from V and 0 bases from J, with 7 bases in between. CDR3 length equals 12 residues. In germline, CDR1 is SQVTM, CDR2 ANQGSEA. The CDR3: CSVAHYSYEQYF. Here the CDR3 DNA reads TGCAGCGTTGCGCACTACTCCTACGAGCAGTACTTC.

This clonotype was detected a few times. V gene TRBV4-1 combines with J gene TRBJ2-1, with 9 bases lining up with TRBD2. In germline, CDR1 is MGHRA, CDR2 YSYEKL. The V segment lost 1 base and the J segment 9 bases; nucleotides outside the gene matches: 13. The CDR3 has 17 amino acids. CDR3: CASSQAQAGGPVGEQFF. CDR3 bases: TGCGCCAGCAGCCAAGCTCAAGCGGGAGGTCCCGTTGGTGAGCAGTTCTTC.

The chain couples TRBV2 to TRBJ2-3, with D possibly matching TRBD1 (5 bases). The ends were cut back, 6 bases at V and 2 bases at J, with 18 bases in the middle. The germline V gene encodes CDR1 SNHLY and CDR2 FYNNEI. This CDR3 has 16 residues. The DNA for the CDR3 is TGTGCCAGCAGGGTAGCTTTAGGGGTTCCCACAGATACGCAGTATTTT. Translated, it gives CASRVALGVPTDTQYF. The full variable domain, rest sourced from reference TRBV2 and TRBJ2-3, is EPEVTQTPSHQVTQMGQEVILRCVPISNHLYFYWYRQILGQKVEFLVSFYNNEISEKSEIFDDQFSVERPDGSNFTLKIRSTKLEDSAMYFCASRVALGVPTDTQYFGPGTRLTVL.

This clonotype was observed many times. The V and J genes are TRBV11-2 and TRBJ1-5, with D maybe TRBD1 (6 bases). V was shortened by 2 bases and J by 1 base, with 9 bases between the two germline ends. The CDR3 is 15 amino acids. The germline gives CDR1 SGHAT, CDR2 FQNNGV. Written as DNA, the CDR3 is TGTGCCAGCAGCTTACAGGGGTTGAGCAATCAGCCCCAGCATTTT. Its protein is CASSLQGLSNQPQHF.

V gene TRBV20-1 combines with J gene TRBJ2-1; the D gene is possibly TRBD1 (6 bases). CDR1 and CDR2 (germline): DFQATT, SNEGSKA (reference sequence). Trimming stripped 4 bases from V and 6 bases from J, with 19 bases between. The CDR3 spans 15 residues. The CDR3 is CSAIIPDRTANEQFF. The CDR3 region has the DNA TGCAGTGCTATAATCCCGGACAGAACTGCCAATGAGCAGTTCTTC.